This TCR beta chain was profiled in a study of T cell responses to AZD1222 COVID-19 vaccine. The V gene's germline CDR1 is LNHDA and CDR2 SQIVND (reference sequence). This CDR3 has 13 residues. The trim removed 7 bases at V and 9 bases at J, leaving 6 bases unmatched. The data were produced by immunoSEQ multiplex PCR, yet TCRdb's version contains in-frame clones alone and is incomplete. The top ten clones hold about 7.5% of a sample with about 85,000 clones, 65% to 90% of them seen once. The genes are TRBV19 and TRBJ1-6, with 7 bases fitting TRBD1. This receptor was obtained from an adult in good health. This specimen consisted of peripheral blood, obtained on day 0 of AZD1222 vaccination. The CDR3 sequence: CASTDRDFSPLHF. Written as DNA, the CDR3 is TGTGCCAGTACCGACAGGGATTTTTCACCCCTCCACTTT.